This TCR beta chain was recorded in a study of cytomegalovirus exposure and HLA in healthy donors (dated by TCRdb to 2016 to 2017). With regard to the full study: According to an earlier analysis of 587 of the donors, 150 million to 200 million T cells yielded over 100 million unique TCR beta sequences and approximately 300 Gb of sequence data. An early release covering approximately 600 HLA-typed donors comprised approximately 290 gigabases of sequencing data and around 80 million unique TCR sequences. The genetic ancestry cluster associated with self-reported Caucasian donors included 80% to 90% of the roughly 400 genotyped donors. The study aimed to test whether cataloging public T cell receptors could reveal signatures of past pathogen exposure. Using immunosequencing, the study profiled T cell repertoires from 666 subjects and related those repertoires to cytomegalovirus serostatus. Along with the approximately 600-subject first cohort, a separate validation cohort of over 90 different subjects was used. High-throughput TCR immunosequencing, statistical association of individual TCRs with disease status, and machine learning were combined to predict cytomegalovirus infection status. In a later analysis, previously published TCR beta repertoires from more than 500 donors were re-analyzed and high-resolution HLA genotyping was added so that TCR occurrence patterns could be studied. In the later analysis, no new phenotypic data were used to find candidate immune exposures; instead, reliance was placed on TCR beta sequences and their occurrence across donors. In an earlier analysis of a few hundred of the donors, high-throughput TCR beta sequencing was used to judge whether each TCR beta V gene segment behaved as functional or pseudogenic. Alongside the repertoire data, information on donor age, sex, ethnicity and CMV serostatus was compiled. A later genetic analysis took genome-wide SNP genotypes for about 60% of the roughly 670 donors and used that subset as a discovery cohort. All discovery cohort repertoires had been generated using a single sequencing platform. HLA typing covered class I and class II loci at four-digit resolution. The number of typed donors differed by locus: roughly 629-640 for A, B, C, DRB1 and DQB1; approximately 540 for DQA1; some 610 for DPA1; and around 450 for DPB1. Roughly 5 DR-DQ haplotypes were handled as single units for association and clustering, since linkage in the cohort was strong. On average, about 200,000 unique TCR beta nucleotide sequences were sequenced per donor among some 430 genotyped donors of the cohort, with roughly a sixth of those sequences being non-productive.

The investigation overall reported the following: In a later genetic analysis, fewer N-insertions in productive TCRs were reported among donors in an Asian-associated ancestry cluster than the approximately 630-donor mean. Most TCR sequences were observed very rarely across donors, whereas some public TCRs were present in many individuals. Because counts were too low, more than 15 rarely observed V segments, including chromosome 9 orphons, were excluded from the earlier analysis of 500 to 700 of the donors. Strong co-occurrence of HLA alleles, especially DR and DQ, made assigning TCR associations to individual alleles difficult. The study listed approximately 150 TCR beta chains as associated with cytomegalovirus. This cohort had only TCR beta chains sequenced, and the lack of alpha or paired-chain data limited which features could be detected. Because HLA typing was unavailable for some donors at each locus, only the typed subset was used in association tests. An association between a missense DCLRE1C variant and V-gene and J-gene trimming of TCR beta chains was found in a later genetic analysis and replicated in an independent cohort. In an earlier analysis of 500 to 650 of the donors, most TCR beta V segments appeared in productive rearrangements about 87% or about 30% of the time, broadly matching IMGT annotations. Linkage disequilibrium might explain the correlated functional status among segregating V segments, but an unknown experimental factor could not be excluded. In a later analysis, the rate of TCR association differed among HLA loci, with DRB1 alleles having the most associated TCRs and HLA-C alleles having the fewest. A later analysis reported that several top co-occurrence clusters appeared linked to parvovirus B19, influenza, CMV and Epstein-Barr virus. A further reported finding was that TCR beta sequences accurately predicted the HLA-A and HLA-B alleles for most subjects in the first cohort. Three of the identified cytomegalovirus-associated TCR beta chains were confirmed in vitro to be specific for cytomegalovirus antigens. At a false discovery rate of 0.05, a later analysis linked 16,000 or so TCR beta sequences to specific HLA alleles. CMV serostatus was the only immune exposure information available for the cohort. A cluster of highly shared sequence variants was judged likely to be a technical artifact of the sequencing pipeline. The presence/absence analyses assumed that sequencing depth was roughly uniform across donors, and that assumption may not be true. According to the authors, the approach could potentially be generalized to other disease states and immunological phenotypes. The classifier was reported to diagnose cytomegalovirus status with high specificity and sensitivity in both the original cohort and the validation cohort. Most CMV-associated TCR beta chains appeared to be HLA-restricted in a later analysis, and the HLA associations seemed to be driven largely by CMV exposure. Some IMGT-functional V segments, including TRBV6-2 and TRBV6-3, could not be told apart with the 87-base-pair reads, so those segments were excluded. Compared with equally common non-associated chains, HLA-associated TCR beta chains in a later analysis were more clonally expanded and had lower generation probabilities.

Receptors were amplified or captured by the immunoSEQ multiplex PCR assay. A mixture of 60 forward primers for TCR Vbeta segments and 13 reverse primers for TCR Jbeta segments was used in the multiplex PCR. A multiplex PCR assay on genomic DNA amplified the CDR3 region of rearranged TCR beta genes. Amplified TCR beta libraries were sequenced as 87-base-pair reads on the Illumina HiSeq System. The published analysis was carried out like this. A later analysis counted some 74 million unique TCR beta chains across the 666 repertoires, and some 12 million of these chains were shared by at least two donors. Raw reads were error-corrected and collapsed into unique sequences by a nearest-neighbor algorithm in which closely related sequences were merged to remove PCR and sequencing errors. Alignment of CDR3 sequences to IMGT reference sequences was used to assign V, D and J gene segments. For a sequence to be retained, at least a six-nucleotide match to both a V gene segment and a J gene segment was required. Rearrangements were called productive when the CDR3 lacked stop codons and stayed in frame with V and J; all others were non-productive. Following IMGT convention, CDR3 was defined as the stretch from the second conserved V-encoded cysteine up to the conserved J-encoded phenylalanine. In an earlier analysis of just under 600 of the donors, sequences lacking an unambiguous match to a single V gene segment were excluded. An earlier analysis of fewer than 750 of the donors called V segments functional above 56.7% productive rearrangements and segregating when the between-donor standard deviation exceeded 5%. A statistical classification framework was built for diagnosing cytomegalovirus status from the catalog of TCR beta chain sequences. A later analysis assigned V and J genes by comparing TCR nucleotide sequences with IMGT/GENE-DB human TR gene sequences. The TCRdist pipeline was used in a later analysis to assign CDR3 sequences and most-parsimonious VDJ recombination scenarios. A later analysis defined each TCR beta chain by its CDR3 amino acid sequence plus V-gene family, and excluded reads lacking a unique V-gene family. A later analysis removed several hundred highly shared, low-generation-probability nucleotide sequences to deal with suspected cross-contamination and a sequencing artifact. In a later analysis, a clonal expansion index for each public chain was calculated from normalized within-repertoire ranks of inferred template counts. In a later analysis, generation probabilities were computed with a VDJ recombination model fitted to out-of-frame rearrangements, and the resulting probabilities were checked against IGoR. In a later analysis, TCR-TCR, TCR-HLA and TCR-CMV co-occurrence was scored with hypergeometric tests, and a repertoire-size bias correction was applied to TCR pairs. False discovery rates were estimated in a later analysis by permuting HLA or CMV assignments 20 times. In a later analysis, co-occurring TCRs were grouped with DBSCAN, and TCRdist sequence similarity was added when clustering was performed within HLA-allele-positive subsets. Repertoires with fewer than 30,000 or more than 120,000 public chains were left out of co-occurrence clustering, as were a handful of repertoires with anomalous nucleotide sharing. TCRdb took over this immuneACCESS table, retaining in-frame rearrangements with V and J assigned. Such tables are incomplete; in checked studies, under half of the missing clones stem from an unresolved V gene, and the remainder is unexplained. The V and J calls and clone size were taken over from that table, and D and trimming were inferred from the DNA. This sample is represented by around 100,000 clones; 60% to 70% of them were singletons. The ten largest make up roughly 3.4% of the sample.

The cohort consisted of fewer than 700 healthy bone marrow donors. All cohort members were sampled while nominally healthy, although unrecorded immune exposures were likely present. The donor tested CMV seronegative and was one of the 352 seronegative cohort members. A peripheral blood sample was provided by each donor, and peripheral blood mononuclear cells were used for TCR beta sequencing. The Qiagen DNeasy Blood Extraction Kit was used to extract genomic DNA from the blood cell samples. This clone was detected only a few times. Its antigen specificity is not known. No clone much larger than this one lies a single base away; base qualities are absent. CDR1 is given as MGHDK and CDR2 as SYGVNS, both from the germline V gene. V ends up 3 bases short and J 4 bases short, with an unmatched junction base count of 3. From its cysteine to its phenylalanine, the CDR3 spans 15 amino acids. Just the 45-base CDR3 DNA is kept, in frame starting at base 1.

The sequenced material came from PBMCs. This clonotype was sampled from a woman in her 50s in good health and CMV-seronegative. The V and J segments used are TRBV25-1 and TRBJ2-1, with 10 central nucleotides matching TRBD2. The CDR3 sequence is CASSDSGGHYNEQFF. The sequenced DNA is TGTGCCAGCAGTGATAGCGGGGGGCATTACAATGAGCAGTTCTTC.